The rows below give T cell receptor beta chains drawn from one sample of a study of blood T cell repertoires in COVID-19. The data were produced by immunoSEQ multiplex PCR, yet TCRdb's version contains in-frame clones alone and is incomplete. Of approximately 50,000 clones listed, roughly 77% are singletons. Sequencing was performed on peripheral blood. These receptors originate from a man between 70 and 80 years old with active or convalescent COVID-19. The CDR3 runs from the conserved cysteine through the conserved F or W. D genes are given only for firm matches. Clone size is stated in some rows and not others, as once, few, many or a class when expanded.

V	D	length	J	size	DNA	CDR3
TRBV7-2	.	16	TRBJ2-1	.	TGTGCCAGCAGCTTTAATCGCGGAGGCTCCTACAATGAGCAGTTCTTC	CASSFNRGGSYNEQFF
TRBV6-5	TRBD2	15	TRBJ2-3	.	TGTGCCACGAGCGCGCTAGCGGTGACTACAGATACGCAGTATTTT	CATSALAVTTDTQYF
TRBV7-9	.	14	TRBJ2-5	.	TGTGCCAGCAGCTTAGTGGGGGCTCAAGAGACCCAGTACTTC	CASSLVGAQETQYF
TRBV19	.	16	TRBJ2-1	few	TGTGCCAGTAGTAAACGACTAGATATGGTCCGGGATGAGCAGTTCTTC	CASSKRLDMVRDEQFF
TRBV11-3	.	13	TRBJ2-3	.	TGTGCCAGCAGCCTTGGGCGTACAGATACGCAGTATTTT	CASSLGRTDTQYF
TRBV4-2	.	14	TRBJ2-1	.	TGTGCCAGCAGCCAACTCGGAAGGGGCAATGAGCAGTTCTTC	CASSQLGRGNEQFF
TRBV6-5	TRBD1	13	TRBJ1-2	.	TGTGCCAGCAGCCCGGGACAGGCTAATGGCTACACCTTC	CASSPGQANGYTF
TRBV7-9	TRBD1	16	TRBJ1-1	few	TGTGCCAGCAGCTTAGAAGGCAGGGGGCTAGACACTGAAGCTTTCTTT	CASSLEGRGLDTEAFF
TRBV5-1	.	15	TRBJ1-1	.	TGCGCCAGCAGCTCGGCGGCGGGGACCTACACTGAAGCTTTCTTT	CASSSAAGTYTEAFF
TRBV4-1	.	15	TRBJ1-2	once	TGCGCCAGCAGCCCGTTGGGCAGCCGCTCACGCGGCTACACCTTC	CASSPLGSRSRGYTF
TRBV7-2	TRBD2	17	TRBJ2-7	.	TGTGCCAGCAGCACCCCCCCCGGGCGGGGGTTCCCCTACGAGCAGTACTTC	CASSTPPGRGFPYEQYF
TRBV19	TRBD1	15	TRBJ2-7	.	TGTGCCAGCGGACGACCGGGACAGATAATAGACGAGCAGTACTTC	CASGRPGQIIDEQYF
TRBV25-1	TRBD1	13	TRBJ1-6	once	TGTGCCAGCCAAATCACAGGGGATTCACCCCTCCACTTT	CASQITGDSPLHF
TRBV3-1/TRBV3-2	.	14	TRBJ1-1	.	TGTGCCAGCAGCCAATTTGGAGGGAACACTGAAGCTTTCTTT	CASSQFGGNTEAFF
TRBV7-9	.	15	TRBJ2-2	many	TGTGCCAGCAGCTTAGGCCGGGAGAGGCCCGGGGAGCTGTTTTTT	CASSLGRERPGELFF
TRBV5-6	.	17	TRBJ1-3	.	TGTGCCAGCAGCTTGGCCGGGGGAATAACCTCTGGAAACACCATATATTTT	CASSLAGGITSGNTIYF
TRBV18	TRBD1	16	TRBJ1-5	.	TGTGCCAGCTCACTCGCACAGGGGGCAAGCAATCAGCCCCAGCATTTT	CASSLAQGASNQPQHF
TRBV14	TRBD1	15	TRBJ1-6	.	TGTGCCAGCAGCCAACCCGGGACAGGGCCTTCACCCCTCCACTTT	CASSQPGTGPSPLHF
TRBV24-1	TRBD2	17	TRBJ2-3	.	TGTGCCACCAGGGACGGGGGCGCGGGAGGGGGCACAGATACGCAGTATTTT	CATRDGGAGGGTDTQYF
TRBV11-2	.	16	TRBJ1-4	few	TGTGCCAGCAGCTTGAATTCTGGTGGAGCATTTGAAAAACTGTTTTTT	CASSLNSGGAFEKLFF
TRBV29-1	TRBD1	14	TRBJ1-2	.	TGCAGCGTGGCACAGGGGGCAGCTAACTATGGCTACACCTTC	CSVAQGAANYGYTF
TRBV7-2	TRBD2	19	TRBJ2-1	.	TGTGCCAGCAGCCCCTTATGGGGACTAGCGGGAGGTTCCTACAATGAGCAGTTCTTC	CASSPLWGLAGGSYNEQFF
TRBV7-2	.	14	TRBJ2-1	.	TGTGCCAGCAGCCCCACTCCGGTAACGGGGGAGCAGTTCTTC	CASSPTPVTGEQFF
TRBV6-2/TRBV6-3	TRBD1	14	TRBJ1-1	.	TGTGCCAGCAGTTTCGACAGGGTGAACACTGAAGCTTTCTTT	CASSFDRVNTEAFF
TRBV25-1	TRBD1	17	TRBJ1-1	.	TGTGCCAGCAGTGAATTGCGAACAGGGGGAGGGAACACTGAAGCTTTCTTT	CASSELRTGGGNTEAFF
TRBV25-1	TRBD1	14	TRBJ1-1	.	TGTGCCAGCAACCCATCGACAGGGGACACTGAAGCTTTCTTT	CASNPSTGDTEAFF
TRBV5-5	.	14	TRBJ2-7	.	TGTGCCAGCAGCTTGGGGCCGGGGGGCAGGGAGCAGTACTTC	CASSLGPGGREQYF
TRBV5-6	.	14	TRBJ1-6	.	TGTGCCAGCAGCCTGCCCGGAGGAGTTTCACCCCTCCACTTT	CASSLPGGVSPLHF
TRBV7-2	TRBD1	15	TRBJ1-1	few	TGTGCCAGCAGCTTAGAGGGACAGGGTTATGCTGAAGCTTTCTTT	CASSLEGQGYAEAFF
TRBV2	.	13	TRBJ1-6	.	TGTGCCAGCAGTGGGTACGTTCGCGGACCCCTCCACTTT	CASSGYVRGPLHF
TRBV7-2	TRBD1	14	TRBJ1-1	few	TGTGCCAGCAGCTGGACAGGCATGAACACTGAAGCTTTCTTT	CASSWTGMNTEAFF
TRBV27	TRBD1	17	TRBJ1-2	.	TGTGCCAGCAGTTTACGGGGACAGGGGGCGAATATCTATGGCTACACCTTC	CASSLRGQGANIYGYTF
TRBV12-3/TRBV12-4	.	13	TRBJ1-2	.	TGTGCCAGCAGTCTCTTTCCCGGCTATGGCTACACCTTC	CASSLFPGYGYTF
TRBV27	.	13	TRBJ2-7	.	TGTGCCAGCAGTCTGGGACATTCCTACGAGCAGTACTTC	CASSLGHSYEQYF
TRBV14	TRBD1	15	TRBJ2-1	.	TGTGCCAGCAGCCAAGCGTCGACAGGGGGCGCTTTTTTGTTCTTC	CASSQASTGGAFLFF
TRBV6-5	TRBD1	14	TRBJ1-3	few	TGTGCCAGCGGGGGGACAGGGGTAGGAAACACCATATATTTT	CASGGTGVGNTIYF
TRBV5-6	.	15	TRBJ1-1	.	TGTGCCAGCAGCGACCGCGGACAGATGAACACTGAAGCTTTCTTT	CASSDRGQMNTEAFF
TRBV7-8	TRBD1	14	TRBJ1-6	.	TGTGCCAGCAGCGCAGACAGGGGAAATTCACCCCTCCACTTT	CASSADRGNSPLHF
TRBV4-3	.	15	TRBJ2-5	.	TGCGCCAGCAGCCAAGGGACAGTAGGGGAAGAGACCCAGTACTTC	CASSQGTVGEETQYF
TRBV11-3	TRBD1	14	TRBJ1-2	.	TGTGCCAGCAGCTTCCCCGGGACAGTGGATGGCTACACCTTC	CASSFPGTVDGYTF